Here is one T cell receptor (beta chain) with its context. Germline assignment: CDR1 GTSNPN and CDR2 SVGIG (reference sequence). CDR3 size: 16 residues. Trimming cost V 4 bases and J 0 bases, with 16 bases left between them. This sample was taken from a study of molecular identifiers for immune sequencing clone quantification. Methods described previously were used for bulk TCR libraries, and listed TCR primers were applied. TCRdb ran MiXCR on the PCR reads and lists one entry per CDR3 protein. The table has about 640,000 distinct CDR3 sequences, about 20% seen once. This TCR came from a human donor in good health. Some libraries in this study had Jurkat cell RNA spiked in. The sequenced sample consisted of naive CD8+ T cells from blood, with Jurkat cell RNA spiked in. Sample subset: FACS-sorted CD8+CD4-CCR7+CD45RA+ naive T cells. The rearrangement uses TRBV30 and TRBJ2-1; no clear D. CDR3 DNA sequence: TGTGCCTGGACCCCCCCCCCGTCGGGCTCCTACAATGAGCAGTTCTTC. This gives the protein CAWTPPPSGSYNEQFF.